Listed here are 26 T cell receptor beta chains from one sample, sequenced in a study of blood T cells in healthy people across ages (dated by TCRdb to about 2015). The protocol used for the library was 5' RACE. Sequencing used an Illumina HiSeq 2500. A second PCR of roughly 7 to 11 cycles was run with a J-beta primer mix and a sample-barcoded 5' primer. TCRdb reprocessing: public reads trimmed at Q25 with fastp, clones called with MiXCR, in-frame beta chains kept. Here each entry gathers all rows of one CDR3 protein and keeps the most common genes and DNA. For this sample the table gives 650,000 to 1,000,000 distinct CDR3 sequences, of which around half were detected only once. The ten largest clones represent over 15% of the sample. Sequenced material: blood. The receptors derive from an elderly man in good health.

This sequence joins TRBV11-2 and TRBJ2-3; D call uncertain. This CDR3 region has 15 residues. Trimming pared 1 base from V and 5 bases from J, leaving 13 bases between. The germline V gene encodes CDR1 SGHAT and CDR2 FQNNGV. The CDR3 region is CASSLVTYSQDTQYF. The CDR3, as DNA: TGTGCCAGCAGCTTAGTAACCTACAGCCAAGATACGCAGTATTTT.

This chain links TRBV30 with TRBJ1-4; unclear D gene. Between the trimmed V and J ends, which lost 0 bases and 10 bases, there was a span of 9 bases. The CDR3 extends over 12 amino acids. The V gene's germline CDR1 is GTSNPN and CDR2 SVGIG (reference sequence). CDR3 DNA: TGTGCCTGGAGTGTGCCCAAGGGAAAACTGTTTTTT. It specifies CAWSVPKGKLFF.

Of note for this clonotype: A much larger clone lies one base from this, so it may be a read error. V and J are TRBV7-9 and TRBJ1-2; D gene uncertain. CDR1 and CDR2 (germline): SEHNR, FQNEAQ (reference sequence). This CDR3 contains 15 residues. V lost 1 base and J 2 bases, leaving 11 bases between the germline ends. The CDR3 DNA reads TGTGCCAGCAGCTTAGGTGCAGGTGTGAACTATGGCTACACCTTC. Its protein is CASSLGAGVNYGYTF. Combining the CDR3 with reference TRBV7-9 and TRBJ1-2 gives the whole variable domain DTGVSQNPRHKITKRGQNVTFRCDPISEHNRLYWYRQTLGQGPEFLTYFQNEAQLEKSRLLSDRFSAERPKGSFSTLEIQRTEQGDSAMYLCASSLGAGVNYGYTFGSGTRLTVV.

In this sample, this clonotype turned up many times. The genes are TRBV7-9 and TRBJ2-3, with TRBD1 identical over 9 bases. In germline, CDR1 is SEHNR, CDR2 FQNEAQ (reference sequence). This CDR3 contains 16 residues. Trimming at V came to 5 bases and at J to 4 bases, leaving 10 bases not matched to a gene. This chain's CDR3 is CASSRRTGGTADTQYF. The CDR3 region has the DNA TGTGCCAGCAGCCGCAGAACAGGGGGCACCGCAGATACGCAGTATTTT.

The rearrangement uses TRBV6-2 or TRBV6-3 and TRBJ1-2; no clear D. This CDR3 is built from 13 residues. Trimming cost V 7 bases and J 4 bases, with 13 bases left between them. The germline gives CDR1 MNHEY, CDR2 SVGEGT. Here the CDR3 DNA reads TGTGCCAGCAAGGAAGAGGAGCCCTATGGCTACACCTTC. Amino acid sequence: CASKEEEPYGYTF.

The chain links TRBV7-2 to TRBJ2-5, with unresolved D. Germline CDR1 is SGHTA and CDR2 is FQGNSA. This CDR3 spans 13 amino acids. Deletions cut 0 bases from V and 11 bases from J, with 13 bases between. The CDR3 coding sequence is TGTGCCAGCAGCTTAGCAGTAGAAGGTGAGCAGTACTTC. This sequence encodes CASSLAVEGEQYF.

The chain carries TRBV6-5 and TRBJ2-4; a possible D gene is TRBD1 (5 bases). The end of the DNA aligns better with TRBJ2-7, so the J call may be wrong. CDR3 size: 13 residues. The germline CDR1 and CDR2 sequences are MNHEY and SVGAGI. The CDR3 nucleotides read TGTGCCAGCAGAGCACAGGAGTACTACGAGCAGTACTTC. Its protein is CASRAQEYYEQYF.

At least ten counts were recorded for this clonotype. V is TRBV2 and J is TRBJ2-7; D is uncertain. CDR3 length equals 14 residues. Germline V gives CDR1 SNHLY, CDR2 FYNNEI. Trimming took off 2 bases at V and 1 base at J, with 9 bases between the two ends. This chain's CDR3 is CASSEYSTSYEQYF. CDR3 coding DNA: TGTGCCAGCAGTGAATATAGCACTTCCTACGAGCAGTACTTC. Based on the CDR3 plus reference TRBV2 and TRBJ2-7, the full variable domain is EPEVTQTPSHQVTQMGQEVILRCVPISNHLYFYWYRQILGQKVEFLVSFYNNEISEKSEIFDDQFSVERPDGSNFTLKIRSTKLEDSAMYFCASSEYSTSYEQYFGPGTRLTVT.

In the case of this clonotype: This may arise from a read error, as a much more abundant clone is one base away. V is TRBV2 and J is TRBJ1-1; D remains unclear. The CDR3 sequence is 14 residues long. From germline, CDR1 is SNHLY and CDR2 FYNNEI. Trimming took 11 bases from V and 0 from J, leaving 16 bases between them. The CDR3 loop reads CAGTDGHMNTEAFF. CDR3 nucleotide sequence: TGTGCCGGCACCGACGGGCACATGAACACTGAAGCTTTCTTT.

About this clonotype: A read error may explain this, as a much larger clone is one base away. This chain uses TRBV7-9 with TRBJ2-1, with D perhaps matching TRBD1 or TRBD2 (5 bases each). Germline V gene sequence: CDR1 SEHNR, CDR2 FQNEAQ (reference sequence). V lost 8 bases, J lost 9 bases, and 14 bases lay in between. The CDR3 contains 12 residues. The CDR3 loop is CASGAYEGEQFF. In DNA form, the CDR3 reads TGTGCCAGCGGGGCTTACGAGGGTGAGCAGTTCTTC.

The chain uses TRBV4-3 and TRBJ2-7; D gene ambiguous. This CDR3 contains 13 residues. Trimming pared 1 base from V and 7 bases from J, leaving 11 bases between. Germline lookup yields CDR1 LGHNA and CDR2 YSLEER. This CDR3 is CASSQAPSLEQYF. The DNA for the CDR3 is TGCGCCAGCAGCCAAGCTCCATCCTTAGAGCAGTACTTC.

The chain employs TRBV20-1 and TRBJ2-7, with 12 nucleotides matching TRBD2. CDR1 is DFQATT, CDR2 SNEGSKA, per germline (reference sequence). The ends lost 5 bases at V and 7 bases at J; junction bases unmatched: 12. The CDR3 is 15 amino acids. CDR3: CSAGLTSGSFDEQYF. The CDR3 nucleotides are TGCAGTGCTGGGTTGACTAGCGGGAGTTTCGATGAGCAGTACTTC.

This clonotype came up once. The V and J genes are TRBV12-3 or TRBV12-4 and TRBJ1-6; a possible D gene is TRBD1 (5 bases). This CDR3 comprises 15 residues. Trimming took 6 bases from V and 10 from J, leaving 19 bases between them. CDR3 DNA: TGTGCCAGCAGCCGCCGGGGAACGGGGGGATCACCCCTCCACTTT. Translation: CASSRRGTGGSPLHF.

The chain links TRBV20-1 to TRBJ2-7; TRBD2 matches at 8 bases. This CDR3 region has 14 residues. Trimming took 6 bases from V and 7 from J; bases not matched to a gene: 14. Germline V gives CDR1 DFQATT, CDR2 SNEGSKA (reference sequence). Here the CDR3 reads CSAGTRFERKEQYF. The CDR3 nucleotides read TGCAGTGCCGGGACTAGATTTGAGAGGAAAGAGCAGTACTTC.

The gene calls are TRBV6-2 or TRBV6-3 and TRBJ2-7, with D possibly called TRBD1 or TRBD2 (6 bases each). The germline V and J ends were trimmed by 5 bases and 6 bases, with 23 bases remaining between them. The CDR3 is made up of 16 amino acids. Germline CDR1 reads MNHEY; CDR2 reads SVGEGT. The CDR3 nucleotides read TGTGCCAGCAGTCGAGCCAGTCGACAGGCGGGGTCCGAGCAGTACTTC. Translating gives CASSRASRQAGSEQYF.

With regard to this clonotype: A much more abundant neighbour one base away suggests this may be a read error. The chain joins TRBV5-1 to TRBJ2-3, with 9 bases fitting TRBD1. CDR1 is SGHRS and CDR2 is YFSETQ in the germline V gene. The CDR3 spans 15 residues. The CDR3 sequence is CASSWGTGSTGTQYF. The CDR3 nucleotides read TGCGCCAGCAGCTGGGGGACAGGGAGCACAGGTACGCAGTATTTT.

The table lists this clonotype with a few counts. The chain employs TRBV6-1 and TRBJ1-1; D remains unclear. The V and J ends lost 6 bases and 3 bases respectively, with 11 bases between them. Germline V gene data show CDR1 as MNHNS and CDR2 as SASEGT. This CDR3 region has 13 residues. For the CDR3, the DNA is TGTGCCAGCAGCCGCAGAGGTGACACTGAAGCTTTCTTT. The encoded protein is CASSRRGDTEAFF.

The gene calls are TRBV12-3 or TRBV12-4 and TRBJ2-3; D possibly matches TRBD1 or TRBD2 (5 bases each). The CDR3 length is 14 residues. V was clipped by 6 bases and J by 2 bases, with 12 bases between them. CDR3 coding DNA: TGTGCCAGCAGGGCCGGGACGATCACAGATACGCAGTATTTT. Translating gives CASRAGTITDTQYF.

The V gene is TRBV5-6, the J gene TRBJ1-2; no definite D call. Germline CDR1 SGHDT, CDR2 YYEEEE. V shed 2 bases and J shed 7 bases, with 15 bases lying between them. The CDR3 is made up of 14 amino acids. CDR3 sequence reads: CASSFAGAYSGYTF. CDR3 nucleotide sequence: TGTGCCAGCAGCTTTGCTGGCGCCTACTCTGGCTACACCTTC.

The V call is TRBV28, the J call TRBJ1-4, with D tentatively TRBD1 (5 bases). Germline CDR1 and CDR2: MDHEN and SYDVKM. This CDR3 contains 16 residues. The V end was cut by 3 bases, the J end by 4 bases, with 15 bases between. CDR3: CASSLWRDGDNEKLFF. The CDR3, as DNA: TGTGCCAGCAGTTTGTGGAGGGACGGGGATAATGAAAAACTGTTTTTT.

The chain joins TRBV28 to TRBJ2-5; D may be TRBD1 or TRBD2 (6 bases each). The CDR3 consists of 14 residues. Trimming removed 7 bases at V and 2 bases at J, with 14 bases between. Germline CDR1 and CDR2: MDHEN and SYDVKM. CDR3 DNA sequence: TGTGCCAGCAAGCAACGGGGGACACAAGAGACCCAGTACTTC. Amino acid sequence: CASKQRGTQETQYF.

The chain employs TRBV11-2 and TRBJ2-2; 9 bases align to TRBD2. V lost 3 bases and J lost 4; bases outside the gene matches: 3. Germline V gives CDR1 SGHAT, CDR2 FQNNGV. The CDR3 covers 15 residues. The CDR3 is CASSFRLAVTGELFF. DNA for the CDR3: TGTGCCAGCAGCTTCCGACTAGCGGTCACCGGGGAGCTGTTTTTT.

The CDR3 sequence is CASSLVMGAQETQYF. CDR3 nucleotide sequence: TGTGCCAGCAGCTTAGTGATGGGGGCCCAAGAGACCCAGTACTTC. The chain is built from TRBV7-2 and TRBJ2-5; possible D gene TRBD1, 6 bases. The germline V gene has CDR1 SGHTA and CDR2 FQGNSA. The CDR3 is made up of 15 amino acids. Trimming shortened V by 1 base and J by 1 base, and 10 bases separated the two germline ends.

The table lists this clonotype with a few counts. This chain connects TRBV2 to TRBJ2-5, with a weak D call TRBD2 (5 bases). Germline values: CDR1 SNHLY, CDR2 FYNNEI. Between the trimmed V and J ends, which lost 4 bases and 11 bases, there was a span of 26 bases. There are 16 residues in the CDR3. The CDR3 DNA sequence: TGTGCCAGCAGTGCCTCCGGCAGGCCTGTATCGAGGGAGCAGTACTTC. Its translation is CASSASGRPVSREQYF.

As for this clonotype: With a much larger clone just one base away, this may be a read error. The J gene is TRBJ2-1, the V gene TRBV24-1, with D possibly TRBD1 on 6 matching bases. The CDR3 covers 18 residues. Germline values: CDR1 KGHDR, CDR2 SFDVKD. V dropped 3 bases and J dropped 10 bases, with 27 bases sitting between them. This chain's CDR3 is CATSDQLRRQDFSYEQFF. DNA for the CDR3: TGTGCCACCAGTGATCAACTACGAAGACAGGACTTCTCCTACGAGCAGTTCTTC.

The V and J genes are TRBV29-1 and TRBJ1-2; 9 nucleotides match TRBD1. Germline-derived CDR1 and CDR2 are SQVTM and ANQGSEA. The CDR3 contains 13 residues. V gave up 5 bases and J gave up 3 bases; unmatched junction bases: 4. The CDR3 reads CSVRDREDYGYTF. CDR3 nucleotide sequence: TGCAGCGTTCGGGACAGGGAGGACTATGGCTACACCTTC.